The 9 T cell receptor beta chains listed next were all sequenced from one sample in a study of cytomegalovirus exposure and HLA in healthy donors. TCRdb's copy holds only in-frame clones and misses some; the assay was immunoSEQ multiplex PCR. This sample yields tens of thousands of clones, of which approximately 94% are seen a single time; 4.4% belongs to the top ten. The specimen sequenced was PBMCs. The receptors originated from a young man in good health and CMV-seropositive.

CDR3 region: CASSLSPGKREFF. The CDR3 bases are TGTGCCAGCAGTTTATCCCCCGGAAAGAGGGAGTTCTTC. The rearrangement uses TRBV27 and TRBJ2-1, with D tentatively TRBD2 (5 bases). Germline V lookup: CDR1 MNHEY, CDR2 SMNVEV (reference sequence). V lost 0 bases and J 14 bases, leaving 14 bases between the germline ends. CDR3 size: 13 residues.

The chain uses TRBV2 and TRBJ2-2, with TRBD2 matching over 13 bases. From germline, CDR1 is SNHLY and CDR2 FYNNEI. The CDR3 totals 16 residues. Unmatched junction bases numbered 4, after V lost 3 bases and J lost 6 bases. The CDR3 nucleotides are TGTGCCAGCAGTGACTGGGGACTAGCGGGACCCGGGGAGCTGTTTTTT. This encodes CASSDWGLAGPGELFF.

The chain employs TRBV14 and TRBJ1-2; possible D gene TRBD1, 6 bases. The CDR3 is 13 amino acids. Trimming left V 6 bases short and J 8 bases short, with 16 bases between. Germline CDR1 is SGHDN and CDR2 is FVKESK. Here the CDR3 reads CASSQKPRGGYTF. DNA of the CDR3: TGTGCCAGCAGTCAGAAGCCCAGGGGAGGCTACACCTTC.

This chain uses TRBV5-4 with TRBJ1-1; 9 bases align to TRBD1. Germline assignment: CDR1 SGHNT and CDR2 YYREEE (reference sequence). This CDR3 region has 15 residues. The J segment lost 5 bases and the V segment lost 0 bases, leaving 5 bases of the junction unmatched. The CDR3, as DNA: TGTGCCAGCAGCTTGGGAAGGGACAGGGTTACTGAAGCTTTCTTT. Protein product: CASSLGRDRVTEAFF.

The chain is built from TRBV11-3 and TRBJ2-1; 12 nucleotides match TRBD2. V was clipped by 1 base and J by 6 bases; unmatched bases: 13. Germline lookup yields CDR1 SGHNT and CDR2 YENEEA. There are 19 residues in the CDR3. CDR3 coding DNA: TGTGCCAGCAGCTTAGGAAGTGGTCTAGCGGGAGGGATGCGCAATGAGCAGTTCTTC. As protein: CASSLGSGLAGGMRNEQFF. Full variable domain (remainder filled in from reference TRBV11-3 and TRBJ2-1): EAGVVQSPRYKIIEKKQPVAFWCNPISGHNTLYWYLQNLGQGPELLIRYENEEAVDDSQLPKDRFSAERLKGVDSTLKIQPAELGDSAVYLCASSLGSGLAGGMRNEQFFGPGTRLTVL.

The rearrangement links TRBV27 to TRBJ2-3; the D gene is possibly TRBD2 (5 bases). Trimming cost V 7 bases and J 5 bases, with 13 bases left between them. The germline V gene encodes CDR1 MNHEY and CDR2 SMNVEV (reference sequence). There are 13 residues in the CDR3. CDR3 region: CASIKRPGDTQYF. The CDR3 bases are TGTGCCAGCATCAAGCGGCCAGGAGATACGCAGTATTTT.

The rearrangement uses TRBV27 and TRBJ2-7; TRBD1 matches at 11 bases. The CDR3 extends over 18 amino acids. The V and J ends lost 4 bases and 1 base, in that order; junction bases with no gene match: 12. Germline assignment: CDR1 MNHEY and CDR2 SMNVEV (reference sequence). DNA of the CDR3: TGTGCCAGCAGTTACACGACTCCGGGACAGGGGGTTTCCTACGAGCAGTACTTC. Its translation is CASSYTTPGQGVSYEQYF.

The V and J genes are TRBV7-3 and TRBJ2-3; D possibly corresponds to TRBD1 (6 bases). Per the germline V gene, CDR1 is SGHTA and CDR2 is FQGTGA. V was trimmed by 4 bases and J by 2 bases, leaving 10 bases between them. This CDR3 is built from 14 residues. As DNA, the CDR3 is TGTGCCAGCAGCTCCAGGGGTACCACAGATACGCAGTATTTT. This translates into CASSSRGTTDTQYF.

The gene calls are TRBV6-5 and TRBJ1-3; a possible D gene is TRBD1 (6 bases). The V gene lost 5 bases and the J gene lost 3 bases, with 11 bases spanning the gap. The CDR3 is 14 amino acids. Germline V gene lookup returns CDR1 MNHEY and CDR2 SVGAGI. CDR3 sequence (DNA): TGTGCCAGCAGTAACGGGGGGCATGGAAACACCATATATTTT. Its translation is CASSNGGHGNTIYF.